Sequencing of this T cell receptor beta chain was carried out in a study of OX40 agonist ivuxolimab in advanced cancers. Background on the study: Patients received ivuxolimab, an intravenous treatment, every 2 weeks at 0.01 to 10 mg/kg. Enrollees could have had prior anti-PD-1, anti-PD-L1 or anti-CTLA-4 therapy, which about 42% had received.

Clones were sequenced by immunoSEQ multiplex PCR, and TCRdb holds only the in-frame ones, with some missing. The sample contains around 69,000 clones, approximately 82% of which appear only once. Trimming cost V 5 bases and J 4 bases; bases outside gene matches: 12. Germline CDR1 SGHKS, CDR2 YYEKEE (reference sequence). The CDR3 length is 16 residues. Points from the study as a whole: Low clonal expansion, among the lowest seen, marked partial responders at 0.1-3.0 mg/kg. With doses of 0.1 to 3.0 mg/kg, CD4+ and CD8+ blood T cells had undergone clonal expansion by week 6.

For this clone: Its antigen is as yet unknown.

The chain has TRBV5-5 and TRBJ2-7, with 10 positions matching TRBD1. The specimen comprised CD4+ or CD8+ T cells sorted from blood, sampled in a trial of the OX40 agonist ivuxolimab. The source of this sequence is an adult with an advanced solid tumor such as melanoma, head and neck, liver or kidney cancer. The CDR3 DNA reads TGTGCCAGCAGTCCCGGGACAGGGGAGGCCCATTACGAGCAGTACTTC. Translation: CASSPGTGEAHYEQYF.